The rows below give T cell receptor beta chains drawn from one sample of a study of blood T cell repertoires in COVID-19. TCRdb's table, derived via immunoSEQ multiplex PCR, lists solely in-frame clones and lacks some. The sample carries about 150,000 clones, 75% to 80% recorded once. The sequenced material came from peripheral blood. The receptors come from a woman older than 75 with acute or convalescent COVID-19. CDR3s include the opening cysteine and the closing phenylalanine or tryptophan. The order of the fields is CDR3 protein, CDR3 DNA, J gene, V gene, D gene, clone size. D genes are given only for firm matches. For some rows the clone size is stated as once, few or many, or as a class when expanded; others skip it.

CASSQDVSSYEQYF,TGTGCCAGCAGCCAAGACGTGAGCTCCTACGAGCAGTACTTC,TRBJ2-7,TRBV4-2,-,-
CASSLWGQKNTEAFF,TGTGCCAGCAGTTTATGGGGACAGAAGAACACTGAAGCTTTCTTT,TRBJ1-1,TRBV28,TRBD1,few
CASSQMGGRYNEQFF,TGTGCCAGCAGCCAAATGGGCGGGAGGTACAATGAGCAGTTCTTC,TRBJ2-1,TRBV3-1/TRBV3-2,TRBD2,-
CASSQRREGFNEQFF,TGTGCCAGCAGCCAGAGGAGGGAGGGATTCAATGAGCAGTTCTTC,TRBJ2-1,TRBV7-3,TRBD2,-
CASSERQGRTEAFF,TGCGCCAGCAGCGAGCGACAGGGTCGTACTGAAGCTTTCTTT,TRBJ1-1,TRBV5-1,TRBD1,-
CASSRDRGRNTIYF,TGTGCCAGCAGCCGGGACAGGGGGCGAAACACCATATATTTT,TRBJ1-3,TRBV3-1/TRBV3-2,TRBD1,-
CAWSSSGYEQYF,TGTGCCTGGAGTTCTAGCGGCTACGAGCAGTACTTC,TRBJ2-7,TRBV30,TRBD2,-
CASSFSEGLPLHF,TGTGCCAGCAGTTTTTCGGAGGGGCTCCCCCTCCACTTT,TRBJ1-6,TRBV12-3/TRBV12-4,-,once
CASSLVSGTNTEAFF,TGCGCCAGCAGCTTGGTATCAGGAACGAACACTGAAGCTTTCTTT,TRBJ1-1,TRBV5-1,-,-
CASRLGPGTDTQYF,TGTGCCAGCAGACTCGGCCCCGGGACAGATACGCAGTATTTT,TRBJ2-3,TRBV6-4,-,-
CASSLGYGIYGYTF,TGTGCCAGCAGCTTAGGTTACGGTATCTATGGCTACACCTTC,TRBJ1-2,TRBV7-9,-,-
CASSQGTGGDGNTIYF,TGTGCCAGCAGCCAAGGGACAGGGGGCGATGGAAACACCATATATTTT,TRBJ1-3,TRBV3-1/TRBV3-2,TRBD1,-
CASCPSGGLYNEQFF,TGTGCCTCTTGCCCCTCAGGGGGCTTATACAATGAGCAGTTCTTC,TRBJ2-1,TRBV28,TRBD1,-
CATRRSRNQPQHF,TGTGCCACCCGCAGGTCCCGGAATCAGCCCCAGCATTTT,TRBJ1-5,TRBV19,-,few
CASSRSSGSSYNEQFF,TGCGCCAGCTCTAGGTCTAGCGGGAGCTCCTACAATGAGCAGTTCTTC,TRBJ2-1,TRBV5-1,TRBD2,-
CASSLHTGRRTGELFF,TGCGCCAGCAGCTTACACACAGGGCGTCGCACCGGGGAGCTGTTTTTT,TRBJ2-2,TRBV5-1,-,-
CASSSLENQPQHF,TGTGCCAGCAGTTCCTTGGAGAATCAGCCCCAGCATTTT,TRBJ1-5,TRBV6-5,-,-
CASSLRTGRNTIYF,TGTGCCAGTAGTCTCCGGACAGGGCGAAACACCATATATTTT,TRBJ1-3,TRBV19,TRBD1,-
CASSPMGGSGANVLTF,TGCGCCAGCAGCCCAATGGGGGGCTCTGGGGCCAACGTCCTGACTTTC,TRBJ2-6,TRBV5-1,-,-
CASSQGAGTEAFF,TGTGCCAGCAGCCAAGGGGCGGGCACTGAAGCTTTCTTT,TRBJ1-1,TRBV3-1/TRBV3-2,-,-
CASSLLPGTRANTQYF,TGTGCCAGCAGTTTATTACCGGGGACTAGGGCTAATACGCAGTATTTT,TRBJ2-3,TRBV28,TRBD2,-
CASSSSGRAPRSYNEQFF,TGTGCCAGCAGCTCTAGCGGGAGGGCCCCCCGCTCCTACAATGAGCAGTTCTTC,TRBJ2-1,TRBV11-2,TRBD2,-
CASSLVMRGSPSYNEQFF,TGTGCCAGCAGCTTAGTAATGCGCGGGAGCCCTTCCTACAATGAGCAGTTCTTC,TRBJ2-1,TRBV7-8,TRBD2,-
CSASASGGTYEQYF,TGCAGTGCTAGTGCCAGCGGGGGGACCTACGAGCAGTACTTC,TRBJ2-7,TRBV20-1,TRBD2,many
CASSLVENTEAFF,TGTGCCAGCAGCTTAGTAGAGAACACTGAAGCTTTCTTT,TRBJ1-1,TRBV7-8,-,-
CASSQSPGNTEAFF,TGTGCCAGCAGCCAAAGCCCCGGGAACACTGAAGCTTTCTTT,TRBJ1-1,TRBV3-1/TRBV3-2,-,-
CASRTGLPNEKLFF,TGTGCCAGTAGAACCGGACTGCCTAATGAAAAACTGTTTTTT,TRBJ1-4,TRBV19,-,-
CAWRSPLGTDTQYF,TGTGCCTGGAGAAGCCCACTGGGCACAGATACGCAGTATTTT,TRBJ2-3,TRBV30,-,-
CASSKGRGGYGYTF,TGCGCCAGCAGCAAAGGCCGAGGCGGCTATGGCTACACCTTC,TRBJ1-2,TRBV4-1,-,-
CASNMGTSYEQYF,TGTGCTAGTAATATGGGGACTAGCTACGAGCAGTACTTC,TRBJ2-7,TRBV12-5,TRBD2,few
CASSQPDISSTDTQYF,TGCGCCAGCAGCCAACCTGACATCTCTAGCACAGATACGCAGTATTTT,TRBJ2-3,TRBV4-1,-,-
CASSLRLAGLETQYF,TGTGCCAGCAGCCTCAGACTAGCGGGGCTAGAGACCCAGTACTTC,TRBJ2-5,TRBV5-4,TRBD2,-
CASSLYTTGELFF,TGTGCCAGCAGTTTATACACCACCGGGGAGCTGTTTTTT,TRBJ2-2,TRBV28,-,-
CAWSRLGLAGGRYEQYF,TGTGCCTGGAGTCGTCTTGGACTAGCGGGGGGGCGGTACGAGCAGTACTTC,TRBJ2-7,TRBV30,TRBD2,once
CSVGQATEAFF,TGCAGCGTAGGCCAGGCAACTGAAGCTTTCTTT,TRBJ1-1,TRBV29-1,-,-